This T cell receptor beta chain was documented in a study of cytomegalovirus exposure and HLA in healthy donors. Vbeta (60) and Jbeta (13) primers were used in the PCR. TCRdb keeps only in-frame clones here, not all; method: immunoSEQ multiplex PCR. The sample gives roughly 170,000 clones, roughly 78% of which show up once; over 10% is in the top ten. This clonotype was sampled from a woman in her 50s in good health and CMV-seropositive. The sequenced sample was PBMCs.

CDR3 nucleotides: TGTGCCAGTACCCAACCCCTGGGACAGCATAGCAATCAGCCCCAGCATTTT. Translated: CASTQPLGQHSNQPQHF. The chain has TRBV19 and TRBJ1-5; 7 bases are shared with TRBD1. The CDR3 is 17 residues long. CDR1 and CDR2 from the germline V gene are LNHDA and SQIVND (reference sequence). After removal of 7 bases from V and 0 bases from J, the junction contained 12 bases not matched to a gene.